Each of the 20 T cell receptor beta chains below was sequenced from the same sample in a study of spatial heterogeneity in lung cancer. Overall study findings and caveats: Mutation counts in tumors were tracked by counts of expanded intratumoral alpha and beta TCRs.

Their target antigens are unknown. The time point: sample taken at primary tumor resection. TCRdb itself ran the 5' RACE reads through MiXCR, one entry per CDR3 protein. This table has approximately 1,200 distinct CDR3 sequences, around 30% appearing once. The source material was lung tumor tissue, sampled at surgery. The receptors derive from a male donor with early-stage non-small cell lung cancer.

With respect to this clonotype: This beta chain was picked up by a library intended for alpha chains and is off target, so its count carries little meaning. This chain's CDR3 is CASSLSGGTDTQYF. CDR3 nucleotide sequence: TGTGCCAGCAGCTTGAGCGGGGGCACAGATACGCAGTATTTT. The chain has TRBV11-2 and TRBJ2-3; 7 positions agree with TRBD2. The junction had 1 base not matched to a gene; V was cut back by 3 bases and J by 1 base. CDR1 is SGHAT, CDR2 FQNNGV, per germline. The CDR3 is 14 amino acids.

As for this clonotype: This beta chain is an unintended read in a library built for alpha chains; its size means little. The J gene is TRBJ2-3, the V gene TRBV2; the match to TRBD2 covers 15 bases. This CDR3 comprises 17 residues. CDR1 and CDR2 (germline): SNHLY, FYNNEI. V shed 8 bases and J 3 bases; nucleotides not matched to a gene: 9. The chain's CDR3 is CASSPLGTSGGTDTQYF. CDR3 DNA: TGTGCCAGCTCGCCGCTTGGGACTAGCGGGGGGACAGATACGCAGTATTTT. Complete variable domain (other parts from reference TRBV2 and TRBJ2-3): EPEVTQTPSHQVTQMGQEVILRCVPISNHLYFYWYRQILGQKVEFLVSFYNNEISEKSEIFDDQFSVERPDGSNFTLKIRSTKLEDSAMYFCASSPLGTSGGTDTQYFGPGTRLTVL.

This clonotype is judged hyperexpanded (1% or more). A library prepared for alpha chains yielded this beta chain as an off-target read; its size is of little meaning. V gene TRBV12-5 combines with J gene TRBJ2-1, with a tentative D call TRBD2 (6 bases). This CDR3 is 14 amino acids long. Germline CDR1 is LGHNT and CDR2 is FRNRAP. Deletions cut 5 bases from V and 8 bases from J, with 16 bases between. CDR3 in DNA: TGTGCTAGTGGTCCGCCGGGACTCCCCCATGAGCAGTTCTTC. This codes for CASGPPGLPHEQFF.

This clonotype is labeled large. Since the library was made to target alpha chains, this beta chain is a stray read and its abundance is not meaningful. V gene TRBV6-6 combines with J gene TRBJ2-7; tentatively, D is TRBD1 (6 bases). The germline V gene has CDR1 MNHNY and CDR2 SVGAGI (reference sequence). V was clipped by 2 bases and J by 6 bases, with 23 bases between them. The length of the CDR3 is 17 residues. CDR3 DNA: TGTGCCAGCAGTTACGGTCCGGTGGGCTTCAGGGGAACCGAGCAGTACTTC. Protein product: CASSYGPVGFRGTEQYF.

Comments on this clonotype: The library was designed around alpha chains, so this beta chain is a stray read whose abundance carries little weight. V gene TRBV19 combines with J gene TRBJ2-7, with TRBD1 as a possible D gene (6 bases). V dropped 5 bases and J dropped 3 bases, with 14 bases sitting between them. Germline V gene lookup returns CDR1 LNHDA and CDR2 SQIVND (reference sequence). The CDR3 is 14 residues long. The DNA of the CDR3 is TGTGCCAGTAGTGCGTCGGACAGAGACTACGAGCAGTACTTC. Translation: CASSASDRDYEQYF.

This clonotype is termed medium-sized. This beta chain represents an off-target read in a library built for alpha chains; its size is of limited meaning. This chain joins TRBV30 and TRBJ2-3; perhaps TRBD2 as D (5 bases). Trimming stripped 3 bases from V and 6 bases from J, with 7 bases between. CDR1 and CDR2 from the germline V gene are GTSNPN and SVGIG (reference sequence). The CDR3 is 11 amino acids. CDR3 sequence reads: CAWSPGDTQYF. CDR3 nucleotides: TGTGCCTGGAGCCCGGGGGATACGCAGTATTTT.

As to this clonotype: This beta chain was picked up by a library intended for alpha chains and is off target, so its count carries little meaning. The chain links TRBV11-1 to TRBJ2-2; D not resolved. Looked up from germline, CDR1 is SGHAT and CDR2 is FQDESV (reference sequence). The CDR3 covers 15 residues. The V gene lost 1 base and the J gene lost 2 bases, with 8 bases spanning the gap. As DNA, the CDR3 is TGTGCCAGCAGCTTAGAATCAGGAAACACCGGGGAGCTGTTTTTT. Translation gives CASSLESGNTGELFF. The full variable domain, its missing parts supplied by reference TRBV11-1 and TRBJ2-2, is EAEVAQSPRYKITEKSQAVAFWCDPISGHATLYWYRQILGQGPELLVQFQDESVVDDSQLPKDRFSAERLKGVDSTLKIQPAELGDSAMYLCASSLESGNTGELFFGEGSRLTVL.

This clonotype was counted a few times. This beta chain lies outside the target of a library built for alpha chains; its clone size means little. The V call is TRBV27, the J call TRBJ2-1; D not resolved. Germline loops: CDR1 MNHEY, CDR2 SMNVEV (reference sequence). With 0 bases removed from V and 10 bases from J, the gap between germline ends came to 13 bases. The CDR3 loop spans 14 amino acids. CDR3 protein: CASSLSPWASEQFF. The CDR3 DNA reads TGTGCCAGCAGTTTATCGCCCTGGGCCAGCGAGCAGTTCTTC.

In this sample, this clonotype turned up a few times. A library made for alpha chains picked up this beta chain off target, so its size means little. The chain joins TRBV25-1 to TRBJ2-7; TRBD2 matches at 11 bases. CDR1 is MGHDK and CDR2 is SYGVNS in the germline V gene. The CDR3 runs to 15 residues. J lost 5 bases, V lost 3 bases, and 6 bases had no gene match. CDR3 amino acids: CASSDLAGGDNEQYF. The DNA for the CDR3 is TGTGCCAGCAGTGATCTAGCGGGAGGAGACAACGAGCAGTACTTC.

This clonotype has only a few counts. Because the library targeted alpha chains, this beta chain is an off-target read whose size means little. The CDR3 DNA sequence: TGTGCCAGCAGCCGAGTCGACGGGAGGCTCGGGGAGACCCAGTACTTC. As protein: CASSRVDGRLGETQYF. The chain couples TRBV5-4 to TRBJ2-5, with TRBD2 matching over 7 bases. The trim removed 4 bases at V and 5 bases at J, leaving 14 bases unmatched. The germline CDR1 and CDR2 sequences are SGHNT and YYREEE (reference sequence). CDR3 length: 16 amino acids.

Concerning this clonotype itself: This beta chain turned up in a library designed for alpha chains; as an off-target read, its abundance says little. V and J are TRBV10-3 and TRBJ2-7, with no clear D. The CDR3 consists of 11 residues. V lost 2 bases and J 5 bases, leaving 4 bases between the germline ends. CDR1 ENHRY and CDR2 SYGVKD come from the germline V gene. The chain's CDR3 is CAISEGNEQYF. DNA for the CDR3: TGTGCCATCAGTGAGGGGAACGAGCAGTACTTC.

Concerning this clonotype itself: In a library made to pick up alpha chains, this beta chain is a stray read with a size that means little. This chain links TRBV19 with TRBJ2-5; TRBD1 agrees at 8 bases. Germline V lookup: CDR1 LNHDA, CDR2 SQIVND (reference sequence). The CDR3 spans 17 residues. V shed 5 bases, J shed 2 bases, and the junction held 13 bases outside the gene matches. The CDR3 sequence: CASSLVDAGTGQETQYF. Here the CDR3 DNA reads TGTGCCAGTAGTCTCGTGGATGCCGGGACAGGACAAGAGACCCAGTACTTC.

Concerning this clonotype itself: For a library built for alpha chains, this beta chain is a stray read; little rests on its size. CDR3 nucleotide sequence: TGTGCCAGCAGCTTGGGACCGCGGGAGTACCTGTTCTTC. Translation: CASSLGPREYLFF. This rearrangement joins TRBV5-5 to TRBJ2-1; 7 bases match TRBD2. V shed 0 bases, J shed 15 bases, and the junction held 9 bases outside the gene matches. The germline CDR1 and CDR2 sequences are SGHKS and YYEKEE (reference sequence). CDR3 size: 13 residues.

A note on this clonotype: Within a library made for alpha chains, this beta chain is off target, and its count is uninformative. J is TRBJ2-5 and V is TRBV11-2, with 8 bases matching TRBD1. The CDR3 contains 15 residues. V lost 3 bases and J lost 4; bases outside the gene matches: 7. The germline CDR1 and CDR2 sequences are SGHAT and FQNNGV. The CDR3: CASSFNRGKGETQYF. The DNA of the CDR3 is TGTGCCAGCAGCTTTAACAGGGGGAAGGGAGAGACCCAGTACTTC.

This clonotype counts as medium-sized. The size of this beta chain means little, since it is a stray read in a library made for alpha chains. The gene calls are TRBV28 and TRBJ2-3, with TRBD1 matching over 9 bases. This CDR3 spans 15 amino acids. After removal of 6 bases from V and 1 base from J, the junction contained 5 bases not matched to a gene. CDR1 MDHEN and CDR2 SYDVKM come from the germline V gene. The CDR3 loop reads CASSEGTGRTDTQYF. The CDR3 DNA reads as TGTGCCAGCAGCGAAGGGACAGGGCGCACAGATACGCAGTATTTT.

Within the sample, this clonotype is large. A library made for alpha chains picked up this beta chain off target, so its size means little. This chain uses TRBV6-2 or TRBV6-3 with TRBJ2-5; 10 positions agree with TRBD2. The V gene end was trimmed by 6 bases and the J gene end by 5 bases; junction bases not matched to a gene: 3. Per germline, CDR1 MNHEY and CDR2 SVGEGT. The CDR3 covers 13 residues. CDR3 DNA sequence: TGTGCCAGCAGGACTAGCGGGTCTGAGACCCAGTACTTC. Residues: CASRTSGSETQYF.

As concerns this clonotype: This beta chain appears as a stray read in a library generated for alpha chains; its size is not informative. The CDR3 coding sequence is TGTGCCAGCAGCTCCTACACTAGCGGCAGCACAGATACGCAGTATTTT. It specifies CASSSYTSGSTDTQYF. The rearrangement uses TRBV7-9 and TRBJ2-3, with TRBD2 matching 8 bases. In germline, CDR1 is SEHNR, CDR2 FQNEAQ (reference sequence). V lost 4 bases, J lost 0 bases, and 6 bases stayed unmatched. The CDR3 loop spans 16 amino acids.

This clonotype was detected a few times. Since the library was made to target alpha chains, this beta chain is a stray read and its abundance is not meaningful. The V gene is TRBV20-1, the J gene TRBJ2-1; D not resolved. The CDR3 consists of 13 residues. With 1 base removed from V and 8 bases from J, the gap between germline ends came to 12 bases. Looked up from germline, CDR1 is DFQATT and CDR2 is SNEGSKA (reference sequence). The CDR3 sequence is CSARVKATHEQFF. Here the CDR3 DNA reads TGCAGTGCTAGAGTCAAGGCAACGCATGAGCAGTTCTTC.

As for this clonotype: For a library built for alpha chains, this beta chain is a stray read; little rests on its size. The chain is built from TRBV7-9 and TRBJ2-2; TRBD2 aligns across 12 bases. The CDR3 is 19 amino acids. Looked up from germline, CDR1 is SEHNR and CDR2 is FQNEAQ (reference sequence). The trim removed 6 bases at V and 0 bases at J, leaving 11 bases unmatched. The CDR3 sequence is CASRRYVGLAGPNTGELFF. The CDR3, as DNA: TGTGCCAGCAGACGCTACGTAGGACTAGCGGGACCGAACACCGGGGAGCTGTTTTTT.

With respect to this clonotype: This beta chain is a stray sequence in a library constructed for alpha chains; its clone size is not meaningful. In nucleotides, the CDR3 is TGTGCCAGCAGCCCTGACAGGGGAGGTACCGGGGAGCTGTTTTTT. It is translated as CASSPDRGGTGELFF. V is TRBV7-9 and J is TRBJ2-2, with 8 bases identical to TRBD1. Germline V gene data show CDR1 as SEHNR and CDR2 as FQNEAQ (reference sequence). CDR3 length equals 15 residues. The trim removed 5 bases at V and 5 bases at J, leaving 7 bases unmatched.